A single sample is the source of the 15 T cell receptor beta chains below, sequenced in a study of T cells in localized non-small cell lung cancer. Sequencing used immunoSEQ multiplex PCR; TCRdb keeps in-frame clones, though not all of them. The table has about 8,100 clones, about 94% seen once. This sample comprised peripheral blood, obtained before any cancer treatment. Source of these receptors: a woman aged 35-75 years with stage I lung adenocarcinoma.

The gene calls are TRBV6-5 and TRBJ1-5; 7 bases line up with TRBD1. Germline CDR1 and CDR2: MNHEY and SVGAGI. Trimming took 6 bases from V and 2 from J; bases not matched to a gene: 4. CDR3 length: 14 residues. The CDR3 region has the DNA TGTGCCAGCAGACACAGGGGTGGCAATCAGCCCCAGCATTTT. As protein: CASRHRGGNQPQHF.

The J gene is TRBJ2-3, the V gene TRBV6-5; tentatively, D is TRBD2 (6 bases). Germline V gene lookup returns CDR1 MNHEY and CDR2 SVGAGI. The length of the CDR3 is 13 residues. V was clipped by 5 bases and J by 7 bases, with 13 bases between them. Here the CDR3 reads CASSPRGLHTQYF. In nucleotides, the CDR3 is TGTGCCAGCAGTCCACGGGGGTTGCATACGCAGTATTTT.

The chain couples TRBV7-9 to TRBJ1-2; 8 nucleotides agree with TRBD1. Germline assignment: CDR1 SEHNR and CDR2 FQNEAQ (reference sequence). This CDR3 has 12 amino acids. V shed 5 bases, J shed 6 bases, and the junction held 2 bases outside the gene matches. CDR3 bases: TGTGCCAGCAGCCTGACAGGGGATGGCTACACCTTC. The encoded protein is CASSLTGDGYTF.

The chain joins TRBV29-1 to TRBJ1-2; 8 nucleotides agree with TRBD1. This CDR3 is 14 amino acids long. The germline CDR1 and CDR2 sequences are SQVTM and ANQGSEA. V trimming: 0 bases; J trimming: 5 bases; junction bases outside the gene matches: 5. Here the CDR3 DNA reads TGCAGCGTTGAAGATTTTAGGACAGGGTATGGCTACACCTTC. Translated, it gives CSVEDFRTGYGYTF.

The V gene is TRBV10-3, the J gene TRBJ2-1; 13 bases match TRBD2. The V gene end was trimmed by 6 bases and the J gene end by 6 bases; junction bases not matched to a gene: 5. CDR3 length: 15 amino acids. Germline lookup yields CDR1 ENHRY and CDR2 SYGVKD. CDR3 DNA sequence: TGTGCCATCAGAACCGGGACTAGCGGGACCAATGAGCAGTTCTTC. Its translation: CAIRTGTSGTNEQFF.

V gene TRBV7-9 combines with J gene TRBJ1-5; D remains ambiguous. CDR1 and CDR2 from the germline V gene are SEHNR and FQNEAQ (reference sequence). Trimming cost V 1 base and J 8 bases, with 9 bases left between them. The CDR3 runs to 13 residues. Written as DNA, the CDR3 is TGTGCCAGCAGCTTAGAAAGGGATAAGCCCCAGCATTTT. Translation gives CASSLERDKPQHF.

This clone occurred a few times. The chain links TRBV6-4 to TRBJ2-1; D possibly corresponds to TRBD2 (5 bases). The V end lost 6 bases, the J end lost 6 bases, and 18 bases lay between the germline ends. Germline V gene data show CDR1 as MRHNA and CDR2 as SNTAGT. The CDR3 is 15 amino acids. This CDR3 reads CASSPLGLPGNEQFF. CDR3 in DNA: TGTGCCAGCAGCCCGCTCGGACTCCCCGGCAATGAGCAGTTCTTC.

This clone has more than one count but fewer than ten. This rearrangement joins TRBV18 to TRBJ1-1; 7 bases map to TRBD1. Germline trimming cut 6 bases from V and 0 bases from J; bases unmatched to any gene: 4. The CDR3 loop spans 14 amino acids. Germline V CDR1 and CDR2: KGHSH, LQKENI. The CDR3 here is CASSRDSLNTEAFF. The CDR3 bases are TGTGCCAGCTCCAGGGACAGTTTGAACACTGAAGCTTTCTTT.

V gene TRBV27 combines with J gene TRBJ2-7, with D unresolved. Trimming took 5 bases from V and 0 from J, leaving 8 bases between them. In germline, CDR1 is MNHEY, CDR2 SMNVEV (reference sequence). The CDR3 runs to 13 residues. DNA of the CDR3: TGTGCCAGCAGTGCCGGCTTCTCCTACGAGCAGTACTTC. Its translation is CASSAGFSYEQYF.

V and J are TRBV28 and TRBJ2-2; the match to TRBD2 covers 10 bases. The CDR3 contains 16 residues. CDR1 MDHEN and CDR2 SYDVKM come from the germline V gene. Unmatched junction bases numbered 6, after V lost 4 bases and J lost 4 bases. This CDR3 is CASSSSGTSVTGELFF. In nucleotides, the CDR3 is TGTGCCAGCAGTTCATCCGGGACTAGCGTCACCGGGGAGCTGTTTTTT.

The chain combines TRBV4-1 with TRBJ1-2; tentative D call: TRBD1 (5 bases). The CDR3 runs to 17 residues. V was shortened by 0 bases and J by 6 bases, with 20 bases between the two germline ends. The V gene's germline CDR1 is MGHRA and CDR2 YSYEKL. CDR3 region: CASSQDRPGPYRDGYTF. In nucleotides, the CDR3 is TGCGCCAGCAGCCAAGATCGTCCGGGGCCGTATAGGGATGGCTACACCTTC.

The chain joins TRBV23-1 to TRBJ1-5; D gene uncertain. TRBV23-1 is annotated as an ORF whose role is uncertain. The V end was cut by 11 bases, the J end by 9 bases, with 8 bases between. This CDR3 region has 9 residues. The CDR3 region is CAHNWPQHF. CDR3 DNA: TGCGCCCATAACTGGCCCCAGCATTTT.

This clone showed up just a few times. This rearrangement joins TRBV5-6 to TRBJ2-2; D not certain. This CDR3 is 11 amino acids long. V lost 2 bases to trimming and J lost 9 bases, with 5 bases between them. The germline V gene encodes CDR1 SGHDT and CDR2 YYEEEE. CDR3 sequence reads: CASSFRRELFF. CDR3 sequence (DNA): TGTGCCAGCAGCTTTAGAAGGGAGCTGTTTTTT.

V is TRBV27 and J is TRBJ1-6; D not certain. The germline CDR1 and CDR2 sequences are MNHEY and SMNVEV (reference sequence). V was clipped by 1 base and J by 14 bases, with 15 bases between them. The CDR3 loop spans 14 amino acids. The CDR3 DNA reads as TGTGCCAGCAGTTTATTCGGCGGGGAGTTTGCCCTCCACTTT. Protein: CASSLFGGEFALHF.

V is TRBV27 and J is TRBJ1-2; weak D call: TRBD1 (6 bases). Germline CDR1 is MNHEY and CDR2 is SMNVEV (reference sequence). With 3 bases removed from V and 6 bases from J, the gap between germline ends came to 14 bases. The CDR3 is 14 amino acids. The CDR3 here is CASSLGGGFDGYTF. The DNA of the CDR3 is TGTGCCAGCAGTTTGGGGGGCGGTTTCGATGGCTACACCTTC.